What follows are 14 T cell receptor beta chains derived from one specimen sequenced in a study of blood T cells in healthy people across ages (dated by TCRdb to 2015 to 2017). Libraries were made using 5' RACE. The sequencing machine was an Illumina HiSeq 2500. A second PCR of roughly 6 to 11 cycles was run with a J-beta primer mix and a sample-barcoded 5' primer. Clones were called with MiXCR by TCRdb after fastp trimmed the public reads at Q25, and only in-frame beta chains were retained. All rows with the same CDR3 protein become a single entry with the most common DNA and genes. For this sample there are 650,000 to 1,000,000 distinct CDR3 sequences; about 36% appear just once. Clones ranked in the top ten supply 10% to 15% of the sample. Sequenced sample: blood. Every receptor here comes from a man aged 18 to 30 in good health.

This clonotype was detected ten times or more. The rearrangement links TRBV5-1 to TRBJ2-1, with 8 bases matching TRBD1. The length of the CDR3 is 12 residues. Germline trimming cut 4 bases from V and 9 bases from J; bases unmatched to any gene: 3. Germline V gene sequence: CDR1 SGHRS, CDR2 YFSETQ. As DNA, the CDR3 is TGCGCCAGCAGCATAACAGGGGGTGAGCAGTTCTTC. Residues: CASSITGGEQFF.

There are many counts of this clonotype. The CDR3 bases are TGTGCCAGCAGCTTAGGGCCGTTCTCCTACGAGCAGTACTTC. Translation: CASSLGPFSYEQYF. The chain combines TRBV7-2 with TRBJ2-7; D remains ambiguous. The germline V gene encodes CDR1 SGHTA and CDR2 FQGNSA. The CDR3 runs to 14 residues. Trimming left V 1 base short and J 0 bases short, with 7 bases between.

This clonotype was detected ten times or more. The rearrangement uses TRBV7-3 and TRBJ2-3; 7 bases are a match to TRBD2. Germline trimming cut 5 bases from V and 1 base from J; bases unmatched to any gene: 9. CDR3 length: 16 amino acids. CDR1 and CDR2 (germline): SGHTA, FQGTGA. The CDR3 sequence is CASSPRGSGGTDTQYF. CDR3 nucleotide sequence: TGTGCCAGCAGCCCGCGGGGAAGCGGGGGCACAGATACGCAGTATTTT.

This clonotype was seen only a few times. As DNA, the CDR3 is TGTGCCAGCAGGTCCGGACAGGGTGTCTACAATGAGCAGTTCTTC. As protein: CASRSGQGVYNEQFF. V usage is TRBV12-3 or TRBV12-4 and J usage is TRBJ2-1; 8 nucleotides line up with TRBD1. V was clipped by 6 bases and J by 3 bases; unmatched bases: 7. This CDR3 has 15 residues.

The V gene is TRBV7-2, the J gene TRBJ2-4, with D unresolved. The J call is uncertain, as TRBJ2-7 better fits the DNA end. This CDR3 spans 12 amino acids. The germline V gene has CDR1 SGHTA and CDR2 FQGNSA. Here the CDR3 reads CASSSLQYEQYF. The CDR3 DNA reads TGTGCCAGCAGCTCCCTTCAATACGAGCAGTACTTC.

The rearrangement links TRBV12-3 or TRBV12-4 to TRBJ1-4, with a weak D call TRBD1 (5 bases). The V gene lost 6 bases and the J gene lost 8 bases, with 16 bases spanning the gap. The CDR3 is 14 amino acids. The CDR3 DNA reads as TGTGCCAGCAGCGGGGGGGGGTTTGGCGAAAAACTGTTTTTT. This sequence encodes CASSGGGFGEKLFF.

About this clonotype itself: A read error is possible here, since a much larger clone lies one base away. This chain connects TRBV20-1 to TRBJ2-1; a possible D gene is TRBD1 (6 bases). The assigned J gene may be wrong: the sequence end matches TRBJ2-7 better. Germline CDR1 DFQATT, CDR2 SNEGSKA (reference sequence). The CDR3 consists of 14 residues. The CDR3 protein is CSAVGAQSYNEQYF. The CDR3 DNA is TGCAGTGCGGTGGGGGCCCAATCCTACAATGAGCAGTACTTC.

This clonotype appeared once. V is TRBV29-1 and J is TRBJ2-3, with 8 bases lining up with TRBD1. Germline CDR1 is SQVTM and CDR2 is ANQGSEA. V shed 5 bases and J 0 bases; nucleotides not matched to a gene: 7. The CDR3 is made up of 15 amino acids. The CDR3 spells CSVSPWDRSTDTQYF. CDR3 nucleotide sequence: TGCAGCGTTTCTCCCTGGGACAGGAGCACAGATACGCAGTATTTT.

This clonotype was picked up a small number of times. The chain carries TRBV12-3 or TRBV12-4 and TRBJ2-7; 8 nucleotides match TRBD2. Trimming cost V 3 bases and J 3 bases; bases outside gene matches: 7. CDR3 length: 15 amino acids. The CDR3 sequence is CASSFGGGALYEQYF. The CDR3 nucleotides read TGTGCCAGCAGTTTCGGGGGGGGGGCCCTCTACGAGCAGTACTTC.

This clonotype has only a few counts. CDR3 protein: CSARLAGDTDTQYF. The CDR3 coding sequence is TGCAGTGCCAGACTAGCGGGAGACACAGATACGCAGTATTTT. The V and J genes are TRBV20-1 and TRBJ2-3; TRBD2 agrees at 12 bases. CDR1 and CDR2 from the germline V gene are DFQATT and SNEGSKA (reference sequence). The ends lost 6 bases at V and 2 bases at J; junction bases unmatched: 3. The CDR3 sequence is 14 residues long.

This clonotype has only a few counts. V usage is TRBV6-6 and J usage is TRBJ1-2; no clear D. CDR3 size: 12 residues. Trimming pared 6 bases from V and 12 bases from J, leaving 17 bases between. Germline V gene lookup returns CDR1 MNHNY and CDR2 SVGAGI (reference sequence). The CDR3 DNA sequence: TGTGCCAGCAGCCCTCCTCCGGATCGGCACACCTTC. Translated: CASSPPPDRHTF.

This clonotype showed up just a few times. The chain uses TRBV6-5 and TRBJ1-5, with unresolved D. This CDR3 region has 15 residues. Germline V gene lookup returns CDR1 MNHEY and CDR2 SVGAGI. Trimming stripped 6 bases from V and 0 bases from J, with 12 bases between. The CDR3 DNA sequence: TGTGCCAGCAGCGTCGGGATTTATAGCAATCAGCCCCAGCATTTT. Residues: CASSVGIYSNQPQHF.

This clonotype came up many times. This chain connects TRBV5-5 to TRBJ2-4, with D uncertain. V was trimmed by 4 bases and J by 0 bases, leaving 5 bases between them. This CDR3 has 13 residues. Germline V gene sequence: CDR1 SGHKS, CDR2 YYEKEE (reference sequence). The CDR3 DNA follows: TGTGCCAGCAGCCCTCTAGCCAAAAACATTCAGTACTTC. Protein product: CASSPLAKNIQYF.

The chain carries TRBV7-9 and TRBJ1-6; no clear D. The CDR3 totals 15 residues. Germline CDR1 reads SEHNR; CDR2 reads FQNEAQ (reference sequence). The germline V and J ends were trimmed by 1 base and 10 bases, with 14 bases remaining between them. The CDR3 reads CASSLGNAVNSPLHF. The CDR3 DNA reads TGTGCCAGCAGCTTAGGGAATGCGGTAAACTCACCCCTCCACTTT.